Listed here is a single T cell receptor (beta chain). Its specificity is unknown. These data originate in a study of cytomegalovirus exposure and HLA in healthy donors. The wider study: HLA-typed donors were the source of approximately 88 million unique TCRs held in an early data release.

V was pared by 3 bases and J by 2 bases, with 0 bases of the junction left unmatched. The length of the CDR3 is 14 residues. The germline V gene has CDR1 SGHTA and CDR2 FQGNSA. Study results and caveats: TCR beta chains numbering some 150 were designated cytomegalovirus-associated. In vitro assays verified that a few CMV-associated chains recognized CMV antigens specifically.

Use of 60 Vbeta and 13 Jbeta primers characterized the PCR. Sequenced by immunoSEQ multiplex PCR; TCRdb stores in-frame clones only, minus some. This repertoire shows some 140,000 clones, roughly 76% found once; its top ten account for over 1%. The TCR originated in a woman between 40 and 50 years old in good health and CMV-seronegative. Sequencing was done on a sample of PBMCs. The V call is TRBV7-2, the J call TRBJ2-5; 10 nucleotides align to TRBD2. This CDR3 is CASSFSGGQETQYF. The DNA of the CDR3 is TGTGCCAGCAGCTTTAGCGGGGGGCAAGAGACCCAGTACTTC.